This is a list of T cell receptor beta chains from one sample in a study of shared clonotypes between healthy human individuals. The data were produced by immunoSEQ multiplex PCR, yet TCRdb's version contains in-frame clones alone and is incomplete. The sample contains approximately 980,000 clones, less than 85% of which appear only once. Sample: memory CD4+ T cells sorted from blood. The receptors stem from a man between 18 and 35 years old in good health. Each CDR3 is given without its conserved first and last residue.

CDR3: AAWDRANTEAF
V: TRBV6-6
length: 11

CDR3: ASSAAGTGVRDEQY
V: TRBV28
length: 14

CDR3: ASSLGGRGTDTQY
V: TRBV5-8
length: 13

CDR3: ASRGRGNTGELF
V: TRBV19
length: 12

CDR3: ASSMAGLINQPQH
V: TRBV19
length: 13

CDR3: SGGQRTEAF
V: TRBV20-1
length: 9

CDR3: ASNRGLGYT
V: TRBV28
length: 9

CDR3: ASSLSGYSTDTQY
V: TRBV5-1
length: 13

CDR3: ASSLARYEQY
V: TRBV7-2
length: 10

CDR3: ASSQDLREQETQY
V: TRBV4-1
length: 13

CDR3: ASSLLDEQF
V: TRBV2
length: 9

CDR3: ASSPGQASSYEQY
V: TRBV5-1
length: 13

CDR3: ASSLGRERFGETQY
V: TRBV5-1
length: 14

CDR3: ASSSTSGSYEQY
V: TRBV6-6
length: 12

CDR3: ASSSDPGGGEKLF
V: TRBV5-4
length: 13

CDR3: ASSLRFWETQY
V: TRBV27
length: 11

CDR3: ASSIVTSGRIGKKQF
V: TRBV19
length: 15